Listed below are T cell receptor beta chains from one sample, sequenced in a study of cytomegalovirus exposure and HLA in healthy donors. Sequencing was performed with immunoSEQ multiplex PCR; in TCRdb, only in-frame clones are kept and a portion is missing. Found here are nearly 110,000 clones, more than 60% of them singletons; the top ten hold 5% to 7%. The source material was PBMCs. These receptors were taken from a woman in her 50s in good health and CMV-seropositive. The CDR3 runs from the conserved cysteine through the conserved F or W. The D gene is left open where the match is weak. The listing skips clone size in some rows; elsewhere it reads once, few, many or a size class.

D: .; J: TRBJ2-3; V: TRBV10-3; size: .; CDR3: CATYPDRPDTQYF; DNA: TGTGCCACCTACCCGGACAGACCAGATACGCAGTATTTT
D: .; J: TRBJ2-3; V: TRBV18; size: .; CDR3: CASSQTGGFAGAMDTQYF; DNA: TGTGCCAGCTCCCAAACGGGCGGTTTTGCGGGGGCGATGGATACGCAGTATTTT
D: .; J: TRBJ2-7; V: TRBV7-2; size: few; CDR3: CASTLDSLSLRQYF; DNA: TGTGCCAGCACCTTAGACAGCCTCTCTCTAAGGCAGTACTTC
D: .; J: TRBJ1-3; V: TRBV28; size: .; CDR3: CASSPPSFDTIYF; DNA: TGTGCCAGCAGTCCCCCCTCGTTTGACACCATATATTTT
D: .; J: TRBJ2-6; V: TRBV27; size: few; CDR3: CASSYLDVGAGANVLTF; DNA: TGTGCCAGCAGTTACCTCGATGTGGGCGCTGGGGCCAACGTCCTGACTTTC
D: TRBD1; J: TRBJ1-1; V: TRBV19; size: once; CDR3: CASSPRDRNTEAFF; DNA: TGTGCCAGTAGTCCAAGGGACAGGAACACTGAAGCTTTCTTT
D: .; J: TRBJ1-4; V: TRBV15; size: .; CDR3: CATSRALNEKLFF; DNA: TGTGCCACCAGCAGGGCCCTTAATGAAAAACTGTTTTTT
D: .; J: TRBJ1-4; V: TRBV5-1; size: many; CDR3: CASSLGQGSEKLFF; DNA: TGCGCCAGCAGCTTGGGTCAGGGTAGTGAAAAACTGTTTTTT
D: .; J: TRBJ1-1; V: TRBV18; size: .; CDR3: CASSPPRGMNTEAFF; DNA: TGTGCCAGCTCACCACCGAGGGGGATGAACACTGAAGCTTTCTTT
D: .; J: TRBJ1-1; V: TRBV7-9; size: .; CDR3: CASSLGATGTEAFF; DNA: TGTGCCAGCAGCTTAGGCGCGACGGGCACTGAAGCTTTCTTT
D: .; J: TRBJ1-2; V: TRBV5-4; size: few; CDR3: CASSGGQVNYGYTF; DNA: TGTGCCAGCAGCGGGGGCCAGGTCAACTATGGCTACACCTTC
D: TRBD1; J: TRBJ2-3; V: TRBV13; size: .; CDR3: CASSPQGTGGTDTQYF; DNA: TGTGCCAGCAGCCCGCAGGGGACAGGGGGCACAGATACGCAGTATTTT
D: .; J: TRBJ2-3; V: TRBV5-1; size: .; CDR3: CASSPIGAGITDTQYF; DNA: TGCGCCAGCAGCCCCATAGGAGCGGGTATCACAGATACGCAGTATTTT
D: TRBD1; J: TRBJ2-1; V: TRBV7-6; size: few; CDR3: CASSGITGTDYNEQFF; DNA: TGTGCCAGCAGCGGAATAACCGGGACAGACTACAATGAGCAGTTCTTC
D: .; J: TRBJ1-3; V: TRBV4-1; size: few; CDR3: CASSLGLLYF; DNA: TGCGCCAGCAGCTTGGGACTACTATATTTT
D: TRBD1; J: TRBJ1-5; V: TRBV6-1; size: .; CDR3: CASTDRGHQPQHF; DNA: TGTGCCAGCACTGACAGGGGTCATCAGCCCCAGCATTTT
D: .; J: TRBJ1-2; V: TRBV2; size: .; CDR3: CASSPQALSDYGYTF; DNA: TGTGCCAGCAGTCCTCAAGCCTTATCCGACTATGGCTACACCTTC
D: TRBD2; J: TRBJ2-5; V: TRBV5-4; size: once; CDR3: CASSLAGGEGQTQYF; DNA: TGTGCCAGCAGCTTGGCGGGGGGGGAAGGGCAGACCCAGTACTTC
D: TRBD1; J: TRBJ1-5; V: TRBV6-5; size: .; CDR3: CASSHSTGGARQPQHF; DNA: TGTGCCAGCAGTCACTCAACAGGGGGCGCACGTCAGCCCCAGCATTTT
D: .; J: TRBJ1-1; V: TRBV19; size: .; CDR3: CASSIRAGLGNTEAFF; DNA: TGTGCCAGTAGTATACGGGCGGGACTGGGGAACACTGAAGCTTTCTTT
D: TRBD1; J: TRBJ1-5; V: TRBV27; size: .; CDR3: CASSARTGGDQPQHF; DNA: TGTGCCAGCAGTGCAAGGACAGGGGGGGATCAGCCCCAGCATTTT
D: TRBD1; J: TRBJ2-5; V: TRBV7-2; size: .; CDR3: CASSQQGVLYQETQYF; DNA: TGTGCCAGCAGCCAACAGGGGGTCCTGTACCAAGAGACCCAGTACTTC
D: .; J: TRBJ1-2; V: TRBV19; size: .; CDR3: CASSKRGKAGYTF; DNA: TGTGCCAGTAGTAAAAGGGGCAAAGCAGGCTACACCTTC
D: .; J: TRBJ1-3; V: TRBV5-1; size: .; CDR3: CASSPETNSGNTIYF; DNA: TGCGCCAGCAGCCCGGAGACTAACTCTGGAAACACCATATATTTT
D: .; J: TRBJ1-2; V: TRBV5-5; size: .; CDR3: CASRPGSFGYGYTF; DNA: TGTGCCAGCAGACCAGGGTCGTTCGGCTATGGCTACACCTTC
D: TRBD1; J: TRBJ2-4; V: TRBV28; size: few; CDR3: CASRNRGKNIQYF; DNA: TGTGCCAGCAGAAACAGGGGGAAAAACATTCAGTACTTC
D: .; J: TRBJ1-1; V: TRBV6-1; size: few; CDR3: CASSQYTEAFF; DNA: TGTGCCAGCAGTCAATACACTGAAGCTTTCTTT
D: .; J: TRBJ1-6; V: TRBV7-9; size: once; CDR3: CASSLGTGDPKGPPLHF; DNA: TGTGCCAGCAGCTTAGGTACGGGGGACCCCAAGGGGCCACCCCTCCACTTT
D: TRBD1; J: TRBJ1-2; V: TRBV6-1; size: .; CDR3: CASSEVGTVYGYTF; DNA: TGTGCCAGCAGTGAGGTCGGGACAGTCTATGGCTACACCTTC
D: TRBD2; J: TRBJ2-3; V: TRBV15; size: few; CDR3: CATSRDLTSGVTQYF; DNA: TGTGCCACCAGCAGAGATCTCACTAGCGGGGTGACGCAGTATTTT
D: TRBD2; J: TRBJ2-5; V: TRBV2; size: .; CDR3: CASRGRGDGETQYF; DNA: TGTGCCAGCAGAGGGCGGGGGGATGGCGAGACCCAGTACTTC
D: .; J: TRBJ1-4; V: TRBV28; size: .; CDR3: CASSDSGRTNEKLFF; DNA: TGTGCCAGCAGTGACTCTGGGAGGACTAATGAAAAACTGTTTTTT
D: TRBD1; J: TRBJ2-1; V: TRBV5-4; size: .; CDR3: CASSSRQGRLSSYNEQFF; DNA: TGTGCCAGCAGCTCCCGACAGGGAAGATTGAGCTCCTACAATGAGCAGTTCTTC
D: .; J: TRBJ1-6; V: TRBV28; size: once; CDR3: CASSFVQGKYNSPLHF; DNA: TGTGCCAGCAGTTTTGTGCAGGGCAAGTATAATTCACCCCTCCACTTT
D: TRBD2; J: TRBJ2-5; V: TRBV19; size: .; CDR3: CASSIGTGGVPETQYF; DNA: TGTGCCAGTAGTATAGGGACGGGGGGGGTCCCAGAGACCCAGTACTTC
D: TRBD1; J: TRBJ1-1; V: TRBV5-1; size: .; CDR3: CASSPGQGSEAFF; DNA: TGCGCCAGCAGCCCCGGACAGGGGTCTGAAGCTTTCTTT
D: .; J: TRBJ1-6; V: TRBV4-1; size: .; CDR3: CASSLLRGTYNSPLHF; DNA: TGCGCCAGCAGCCTCCTCAGGGGTACCTATAATTCACCCCTCCACTTT
D: .; J: TRBJ1-2; V: TRBV28; size: .; CDR3: CASSFQNSYGYTF; DNA: TGTGCCAGCAGTTTCCAGAATTCCTATGGCTACACCTTC
D: TRBD2; J: TRBJ2-3; V: TRBV6-4; size: few; CDR3: CASSNIAGGPTDTQYF; DNA: TGTGCCAGCAGTAATATCGCGGGGGGGCCCACAGATACGCAGTATTTT
D: TRBD2; J: TRBJ2-3; V: TRBV13; size: .; CDR3: CASSSLTGGLVNADTQYF; DNA: TGTGCCAGCAGCTCCCTCACGGGGGGACTAGTTAATGCAGATACGCAGTATTTT
D: .; J: TRBJ1-1; V: TRBV19; size: few; CDR3: CASSTSTRFTEAFF; DNA: TGTGCCAGTAGTACCAGTACTAGGTTCACTGAAGCTTTCTTT
D: TRBD1; J: TRBJ1-1; V: TRBV6-6; size: .; CDR3: CASSYWTGDTEAFF; DNA: TGTGCCAGCAGTTACTGGACAGGGGATACTGAAGCTTTCTTT
D: .; J: TRBJ1-2; V: TRBV7-9; size: .; CDR3: CASSLGSTGFYGYTF; DNA: TGTGCCAGCAGCTTGGGTTCCACAGGGTTCTATGGCTACACCTTC
D: TRBD2; J: TRBJ2-7; V: TRBV2; size: .; CDR3: CATKGEGRDEQYF; DNA: TGTGCCACCAAAGGGGAGGGGCGCGACGAGCAGTACTTC
D: .; J: TRBJ1-1; V: TRBV28; size: few; CDR3: CASIRGGAHWNTEAFF; DNA: TGTGCCAGCATTCGAGGGGGGGCGCATTGGAACACTGAAGCTTTCTTT
D: .; J: TRBJ1-5; V: TRBV30; size: .; CDR3: CAWTYGGARPGFQPQHF; DNA: TGTGCCTGGACCTACGGGGGGGCTCGGCCAGGGTTCCAGCCCCAGCATTTT